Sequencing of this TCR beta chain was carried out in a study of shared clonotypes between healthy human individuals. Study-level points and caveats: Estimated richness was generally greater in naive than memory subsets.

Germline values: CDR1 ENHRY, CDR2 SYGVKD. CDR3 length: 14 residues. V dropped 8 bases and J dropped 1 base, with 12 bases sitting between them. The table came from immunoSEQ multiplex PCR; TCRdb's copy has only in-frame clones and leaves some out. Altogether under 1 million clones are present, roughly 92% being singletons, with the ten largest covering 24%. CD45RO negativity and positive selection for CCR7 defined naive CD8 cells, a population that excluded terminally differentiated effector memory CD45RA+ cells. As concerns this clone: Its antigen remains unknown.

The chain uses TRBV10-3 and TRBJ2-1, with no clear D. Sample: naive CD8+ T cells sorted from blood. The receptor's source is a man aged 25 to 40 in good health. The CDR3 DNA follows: TGTGCCATCCATGATGGTTCATCCTACAATGAGCAGTTCTTC. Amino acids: CAIHDGSSYNEQFF.